The 13 T cell receptor beta chains below come from one sample, sequenced in a study of CD8 T cells in ankylosing spondylitis (dated by TCRdb to about 2017). Libraries were constructed by 5' RACE. The sequencer listed for this sample is Illumina HiSeq 2500. The public reads were quality trimmed at Q25 with fastp and then assembled into clones with MiXCR by TCRdb, keeping productive beta chains. Merged by CDR3 protein, the rows form single entries marked with the most common genes and DNA. The sample has about 240,000 distinct CDR3 sequences on record, about 10% of them singletons. Clones ranked in the top ten supply around 6.5% of the sample. The sample was blood, either unsorted or a sorted T cell fraction (not recorded which). These TCRs come from a male donor with ankylosing spondylitis or in good health (not recorded which).

This clonotype was observed at least ten times. The rearrangement links TRBV12-3 or TRBV12-4 to TRBJ2-1, with a possible D match to TRBD2 (8 bases). There are 15 residues in the CDR3. V was clipped by 1 base and J by 11 bases, with 18 bases between them. CDR3 sequence (DNA): TGTGCCAGCAGTTTAGGAGGAAGCGGGGGACAGCAGCAGTTCTTC. This translates into CASSLGGSGGQQQFF.

This clonotype was recorded at least ten times. This chain connects TRBV5-1 to TRBJ2-4; TRBD1 is a possible D gene (6 bases). Trimming cost V 2 bases and J 3 bases, with 9 bases left between them. There are 14 residues in the CDR3. Germline CDR1 reads SGHRS; CDR2 reads YFSETQ. CDR3 coding DNA: TGCGCCAGCAGCTTTGAGGGGGACAAAAACATTCAGTACTTC. Amino acid sequence: CASSFEGDKNIQYF.

This clonotype was observed many times. The gene calls are TRBV20-1 and TRBJ2-1; D uncertain. The CDR3 has 14 amino acids. Germline V gene lookup returns CDR1 DFQATT and CDR2 SNEGSKA (reference sequence). V was cut by 3 bases and J by 9 bases, with 18 bases left in between. The CDR3 is CSARNSAPAGEQFF. In nucleotides, the CDR3 is TGCAGTGCTAGGAACTCCGCTCCCGCCGGTGAGCAGTTCTTC.

The V and J genes are TRBV19 and TRBJ1-6; D is ambiguous. V was cut by 2 bases and J by 9 bases, with 20 bases left in between. The germline CDR1 and CDR2 sequences are LNHDA and SQIVND (reference sequence). The CDR3 is 17 residues long. Here the CDR3 DNA reads TGTGCCAGTAGTATACCGCTGACTAACAGTCCTGGTTCACCCCTCCACTTT. Translated, it gives CASSIPLTNSPGSPLHF.

At least ten counts were recorded for this clonotype. The chain has TRBV5-1 and TRBJ2-7; D unresolved. The CDR3 totals 13 residues. Germline CDR1 SGHRS, CDR2 YFSETQ. With 0 bases removed from V and 1 base from J, the gap between germline ends came to 5 bases. The CDR3 DNA follows: TGCGCCAGCAGCTTGGCAGCTTCCTACGAGCAGTACTTC. This sequence encodes CASSLAASYEQYF.

This clonotype was seen repeatedly, ten times or more. CDR3 coding DNA: TGCGCCAGCAGTGCGCCTGGCAATGAGCAGTTCTTC. It is translated as CASSAPGNEQFF. V gene TRBV5-1 combines with J gene TRBJ2-1; D call uncertain. The V gene's germline CDR1 is SGHRS and CDR2 YFSETQ. Trimming took off 5 bases at V and 6 bases at J, with 9 bases between the two ends. This CDR3 spans 12 amino acids.

With respect to this clonotype: A read error may be the cause here, since a much bigger clone is one base away. The chain carries TRBV20-1 and TRBJ2-4; D call uncertain. Germline assignment: CDR1 DFQATT and CDR2 SNEGSKA (reference sequence). The CDR3 length is 13 residues. The CDR3 reads CSARTPDKNIQHF. CDR3 bases: TGCAGTGCTAGGACCCCGGATAAAAACATTCAGCACTTC.

This clonotype was counted ten times or more. The chain employs TRBV4-1 and TRBJ1-1, with unresolved D. V was clipped by 3 bases and J by 1 base, with 18 bases between them. CDR3 length: 17 residues. Germline-derived CDR1 and CDR2 are MGHRA and YSYEKL. The CDR3 spells CASSHTFPRLQNTEAFF. The CDR3 DNA is TGCGCCAGCAGCCACACCTTTCCCCGATTACAGAACACTGAAGCTTTCTTT.

The gene calls are TRBV29-1 and TRBJ2-5, with D perhaps matching TRBD2 (7 bases). Germline V gene data show CDR1 as SQVTM and CDR2 as ANQGSEA. The CDR3 spans 14 residues. Trimming shortened V by 1 base and J by 5 bases, and 14 bases separated the two germline ends. The CDR3 region has the DNA TGCAGCGTTGAAGCCGGGGCGGGGGCCGAGACCCAGTACTTC. Protein product: CSVEAGAGAETQYF.

Ten or more counts support this clonotype. This chain links TRBV5-6 with TRBJ2-3; D is ambiguous. Trimming pared 7 bases from V and 2 bases from J, leaving 17 bases between. This CDR3 comprises 15 residues. Germline values: CDR1 SGHDT, CDR2 YYEEEE. CDR3 sequence reads: CASWFWQVSTDTQYF. CDR3 in DNA: TGTGCCAGCTGGTTTTGGCAGGTCTCCACAGATACGCAGTATTTT. Drawing the rest from reference TRBV5-6 and TRBJ2-3, the complete variable domain is DAGVTQSPTHLIKTRGQQVTLRCSPKSGHDTVSWYQQALGQGPQFIFQYYEEEERQRGNFPDRFSGHQFPNYSSELNVNALLLGDSALYLCASWFWQVSTDTQYFGPGTRLTVL.

With respect to this clonotype: The junction differs from germline at one of its ends, possibly a read error. CDR3 protein: CASSLGQSNAEAFF. The DNA of the CDR3 is TGTGCCAGCAGCTTGGGTCAGTCGAACGCTGAAGCTTTCTTT. The J gene is TRBJ1-1, the V gene TRBV5-5; D uncertain. The CDR3 loop spans 14 amino acids. CDR1 and CDR2 from the germline V gene are SGHKS and YYEKEE (reference sequence). Full variable domain (outside the CDR3, taken from reference TRBV5-5 and TRBJ1-1): DAGVTQSPTHLIKTRGQQVTLRCSPISGHKSVSWYQQVLGQGPQFIFQYYEKEERGRGNFPDRFSARQFPNYSSELNVNALLLGDSALYLCASSLGQSNAEAFFGQGTRLTVV.

This chain joins TRBV11-2 and TRBJ2-3, with D perhaps TRBD2 (5 bases). Trimming took 5 bases from V and 0 from J, leaving 15 bases between them. Germline V gene lookup returns CDR1 SGHAT and CDR2 FQNNGV. This CDR3 is 16 amino acids long. CDR3 residues: CASSPATTRSTDTQYF. CDR3 sequence (DNA): TGTGCCAGCAGCCCTGCGACTACTAGGAGCACAGATACGCAGTATTTT.

At least ten counts were recorded for this clonotype. This chain joins TRBV5-1 and TRBJ2-4; D tentatively fits TRBD1 or TRBD2 (5 bases each). Germline V lookup: CDR1 SGHRS, CDR2 YFSETQ. The CDR3 runs to 13 residues. V was shortened by 2 bases and J by 5 bases, with 8 bases between the two germline ends. CDR3 DNA: TGCGCCAGCAGCTTTGGGGGAGAAAACATTCAGTACTTC. Translation: CASSFGGENIQYF.